This is a list of T cell receptor beta chains from one sample in a study of identical twins. Each CDR3 protein is one row after TCRdb ran MiXCR on the 5' RACE reads. The sample has a few hundred thousand distinct CDR3 sequences; nearly 15% are singletons. The sample was also reused in another study, on yellow fever vaccine responses in identical twins.

The sample comprised CD4+ T cells sorted from blood. The receptors here all came from a woman between 18 and 29 years old in good health. CDR3s include the opening cysteine and the closing phenylalanine or tryptophan. D genes are given only for firm matches. Only some rows state a clone size, as once, few, many or a class for expanded clones.

- TRBJ2-1 TRBV7-9 few TGTGCCAGCAGCTTGGGACTTATCGAGCAGTTCTTC CASSLGLIEQFF
TRBD1 TRBJ1-3 TRBV6-1 - TGTGCCAGCAGCCGTACAGGGGACGGAAACACCATATATTTT CASSRTGDGNTIYF
- TRBJ2-7 TRBV12-3/TRBV12-4 - TGTGCCAGCAGTTTAGCCTGGAACTACGAGCAGTACTTC CASSLAWNYEQYF
TRBD2 TRBJ2-1 TRBV5-1 - TGCGCCAGCAGTCAGACTAGCGGGTTATACAATGAGCAGTTCTTC CASSQTSGLYNEQFF
TRBD2 TRBJ2-1 TRBV5-5 few TGTGCCAGCAGCGTCAGGACTAGCGGGGGGAATGAGCAGTTCTTC CASSVRTSGGNEQFF
- TRBJ1-2 TRBV20-1 - TGCAGTGCTAGACCTGGTGGGGTGGGAACCGCCTTC CSARPGGVGTAF
- TRBJ1-1 TRBV7-2 - TGTGCCAGCAGCTTGGCGGGGGAAGTGGCTTTCTTT CASSLAGEVAFF
- TRBJ2-3 TRBV18 - TGTGCCAGCTCACCACTCGTCACAGATACGCAGTATTTT CASSPLVTDTQYF
- TRBJ2-3 TRBV5-1 - TGCGCCAGCAGCTTGGGGGTAGCGACTAGCACAGATACGCAGTATTTT CASSLGVATSTDTQYF
- TRBJ1-6 TRBV2 - TGTGCCAGCTATATTCAGAGGACTAATTCACCCCTCCACTTT CASYIQRTNSPLHF
- TRBJ2-1 TRBV7-9 many TGTGCCAGCAGCTTAGTAGATTCGGTTGGCGGTGAGCAGTTCTTC CASSLVDSVGGEQFF
TRBD1 TRBJ2-2 TRBV12-3/TRBV12-4 few TGTGCCAGCCGTGGGTGGGACAGGGGGCTTACCGGGGAGCTGTTTTTT CASRGWDRGLTGELFF
- TRBJ2-2 TRBV20-1 - TGCAGTGCCCTACGACAGGCGAACACCGGGGAGCTGTTTTTT CSALRQANTGELFF
- TRBJ2-5 TRBV2 few TGTGCCAGCAGTGAGTTGTCACTGCCGGGTGAGACCCAGTACTTC CASSELSLPGETQYF
TRBD1 TRBJ1-5 TRBV20-1 few TGCAGTGCCTCGGGACAGGGTTTGACTCAGCCCCAGCATTTT CSASGQGLTQPQHF
- TRBJ2-5 TRBV3-1 few TGTGCCAGCAGCCAAGATGTGGGTCACCAAGAGACCCAGTACTTC CASSQDVGHQETQYF
TRBD1 TRBJ2-5 TRBV29-1 - TGCAGCGCGCGGGACAGGGGGACCAGCCAAGAGACCCAGTACTTC CSARDRGTSQETQYF
TRBD2 TRBJ2-7 TRBV3-1 - TGTGCCAGCAGCCATCTGTTTTCTAGCGGGAGAAGCGAGCAGTACTTC CASSHLFSSGRSEQYF
TRBD1 TRBJ1-1 TRBV6-1 many TGTGCCAGCAGGAGGGGACAGGGCGTCACTGAAGCTTTCTTT CASRRGQGVTEAFF